This TCR beta chain came from a study of T cells after yellow fever vaccination (dated by TCRdb to about 2019). For context, the study as a whole: The SMART-Seq v4 Ultra Low Input RNA kit was used to prepare libraries from fractions with low cell numbers. The cohort comprised two healthy male donors, one aged 18 to 30 and one aged 30 to 40 years. To follow T-cell clones before and after both primary and booster YFV17D yellow fever vaccination, bulk TCR alpha and beta repertoires underwent longitudinal sequencing. Blood was drawn at multiple timepoints before and after primary and secondary immunization, with bulk PBMC replicates and cell subsets isolated.

The treatment or condition label on this specimen signifies: live attenuated yellow fever vaccine strain. A standard Ficoll-Paque protocol was used to isolate PBMCs from peripheral blood. Dynabeads CD4 and CD8 positive selection kits were used to isolate CD4 and CD8 T-cell fractions. TriZol was used to extract RNA from bulk PBMCs, from CD4 and CD8 fractions, and from dextramer-positive and dextramer-negative fractions. Reads for this sample came from an Illumina NovaSeq 6000. TCR cDNA was synthesized by 5'RACE template switching, through which a universal primer site and unique molecular identifiers were introduced. Priming for cDNA synthesis came from both the TCR alpha and TCR beta constant segments. Libraries were amplified in two PCR steps, with sample barcodes and sequencing adapters added in the second step. Sequencing of libraries was done on Illumina HiSeq 2500 (2x100 bp) or NovaSeq (2x150 bp). In the original analysis: MIGEC handled demultiplexing of reads and collapsing into UMI consensus sequences, while MiXCR performed V(D)J alignment. Vaccine-responding clonotypes were defined with edgeR using replicate PBMC samples, requiring FDR below 0.01 and a log2 fold change above 5 up to day 15. Each bulk clonotype received a CD4 or CD8 identity based on whether the sequenced CD4 or CD8 repertoire contained that clonotype at higher abundance. TCRdb reanalyzed the raw reads on its own, using fastp at Q25 for trimming and MiXCR for clone calling, and kept in-frame beta chains. For every CDR3 protein sequence, its rows merge into one entry that carries the most common genes and DNA. The V and J calls follow TCRdb's processing rather than the paper's. The sample data list around 320,000 distinct CDR3 sequences, and under 9% of these were observed just once. Clones ranked in the top ten supply 3% to 4% of the sample.

For this clonotype: Its target antigen remains unknown. The input lacks base qualities; no much larger clone sits a single base away.

The CDR3 covers 13 residues, taking in both the cysteine and the phenylalanine. Only CDR3 DNA remains: 39 bases, in frame from the first base. The germline V gene (reference sequence) yields DFQATT for CDR1 and SNEGSKA for CDR2. Here V drops 6 bases and J drops 5 bases, and the junction holds 9 bases not matched to any gene. The study at large found these results: After the booster, most clones that had expanded after primary vaccination were detected again (approximately 95% of CD4 and over 75% of CD8), suggesting broad maintenance of memory. Only a couple of donors were included in the study, so the extent to which the findings can be generalized is limited. The secondary T-cell response was found to be weaker but faster than the primary response, with a peak reached on day 5 rather than on day 15. Computational filtering was required because FACS-sorted repertoires could contain abundant contaminating clonotypes from the bulk population. A small share of clonotypes was detected in both CD4 and CD8 compartments, with the overlap likely arising from convergent recombination.

The rearranged chain carries TRBV20-1 and TRBJ2-5; the junction holds 7 bases that match TRBD1. This specimen was CD4+ T cells sorted from PBMCs, taken 5 days after the yellow fever booster vaccination. The clonotype originates from a man in his late teens or twenties who received the YFV17D yellow fever vaccine. In nucleotides, the sequence is TGCAGTGCCGCTCCCGACAGGGCGGAGACCCAGTACTTC. It encodes CSAAPDRAETQYF.